Sequencing of this T cell receptor beta chain was carried out in a study of blood T cell repertoires in COVID-19 (dated by TCRdb to about 2020). Notes on the research overall: Collaborator samples came from the United States, Italy and Spain and covered acute and convalescent phases of COVID-19. Where available, HLA class I and class II types were taken from metadata supplied by the sample provider and were not determined by assay-based typing. A de-identified subject ID, COVID-19 status, age in years and sex were almost always included in the sample metadata. The material from the prospective study consisted of cDNA or gDNA derived from T cells, B-cell-depleted T cells, or PBMCs. Deeply sampled blood TCRbeta repertoires from subjects exposed to, actively infected with, or recovered from COVID-19 were included in the dataset. The repertoires were released in a freely available public database intended as a resource for research on the immune response to SARS-CoV-2. Samples were obtained from the ongoing ImmuneRACE study (first 160 participants) and from 1,254 subjects provided by 6 global collaborators.

TCRbeta CDR3 regions were amplified from genomic DNA by means of the immunoSEQ Assay, a bias-controlled multiplex PCR. The authors processed their data as follows. Nucleated cell counts per sample were estimated from amplification of reference gene primers within the assay. To quantify the absolute abundance of each unique TCRbeta CDR3 rearrangement, sequence reads were collapsed and filtered. Productive Simpson clonality was computed per sample as the square root of Simpson's diversity index over productive rearrangements. TCRdb obtained this table from immuneACCESS and retained in-frame rearrangements with V and J assigned. These tables miss some clones; where compared with another copy, unresolved V genes account for less than half of the shortfall, and the remainder is unexplained. V and J calls plus clone size are reproduced from that table; the DNA served to infer D and trimming. A total of hundreds of thousands of clones appear in this sample, more than 85% of them only once. Roughly 0.94% of the sample rests with the top ten.

In the prospective study, participants were about 18 to 95 years old, resided in 24 geographic areas of the United States, and were enrolled through a virtual design. In the prospective study, cohorts were assigned on the basis of participant-reported clinical history obtained from a screening survey and a study questionnaire. Recovered participants in ImmuneRACE Cohort 3 were defined by two consecutive negative NP/OP PCR tests, clearance by a healthcare professional, or resolution of symptoms. In the prospective study, whole blood, serum and a nasopharyngeal or oropharyngeal swab were collected from each participant by mobile phlebotomists. Participants in the prospective study had the option to provide additional blood draws and questionnaires over a 2-month period. Blood samples from the prospective study were shipped frozen or at room temperature prior to DNA extraction. Broad study findings and their caveats: Clinical and demographic metadata were provided uncurated, with the amount varying by source and participant.

The V end gives up 5 bases and the J end 3 bases, leaving 5 bases in the junction not matched to a gene. The germline V gene (reference sequence) provides CDR1 LNHDA and CDR2 SQIVND. There are 14 amino acids in the CDR3, from cysteine to phenylalanine inclusive. CDR3 DNA only is kept here, 42 bases in frame from base 1. Details on this clone: Which antigen it targets is not known. It has no much larger one-base neighbor in the sample; base qualities were not kept.

This TCR came from a woman aged 25 to 39 who had recovered from COVID-19. Sequenced input: PBMCs or T cells enriched from blood (not recorded which). The rearranged segments are TRBV19 and TRBJ2-7, with 9 middle bases fitting TRBD1. The CDR3 loop reads CASSPGTGIYEQYF. At the DNA level, the sequence is TGTGCCAGTAGTCCCGGGACAGGGATCTACGAGCAGTACTTC.